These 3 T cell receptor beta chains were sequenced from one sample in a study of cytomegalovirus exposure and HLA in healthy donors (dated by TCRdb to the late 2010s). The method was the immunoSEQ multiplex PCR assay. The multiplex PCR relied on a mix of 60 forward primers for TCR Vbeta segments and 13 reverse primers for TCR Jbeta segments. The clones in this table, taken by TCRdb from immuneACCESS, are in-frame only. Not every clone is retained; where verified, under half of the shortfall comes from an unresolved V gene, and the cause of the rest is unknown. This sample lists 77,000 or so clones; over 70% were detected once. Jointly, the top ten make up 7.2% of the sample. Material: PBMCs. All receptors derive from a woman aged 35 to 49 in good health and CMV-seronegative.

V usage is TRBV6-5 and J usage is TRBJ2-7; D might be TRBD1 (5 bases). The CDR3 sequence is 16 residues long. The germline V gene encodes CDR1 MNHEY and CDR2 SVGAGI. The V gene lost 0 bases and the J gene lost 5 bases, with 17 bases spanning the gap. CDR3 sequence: CASSYSMTGQRDEQYF. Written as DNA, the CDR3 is TGTGCCAGCAGTTACTCGATGACCGGACAAAGAGACGAGCAGTACTTC.

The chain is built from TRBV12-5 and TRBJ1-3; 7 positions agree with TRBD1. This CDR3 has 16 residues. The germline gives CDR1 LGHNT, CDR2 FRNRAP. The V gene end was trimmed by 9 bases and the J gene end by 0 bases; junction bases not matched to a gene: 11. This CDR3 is CASGDRPFLSGNTIYF. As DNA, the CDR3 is TGTGCTAGCGGGGACAGACCTTTCCTCTCTGGAAACACCATATATTTT.

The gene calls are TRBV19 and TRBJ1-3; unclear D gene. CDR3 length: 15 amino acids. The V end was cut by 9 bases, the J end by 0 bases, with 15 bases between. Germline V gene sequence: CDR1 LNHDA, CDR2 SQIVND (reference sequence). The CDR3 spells CASFKVSGSGNTIYF. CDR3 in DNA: TGTGCCAGCTTTAAGGTTTCAGGCTCTGGAAACACCATATATTTT.